This T cell receptor (beta chain) was found in a study of blood T cell repertoires in COVID-19. Study in general: From the United States, Italy and Spain came samples of acute and convalescent COVID-19. Sample material is recorded as cDNA or gDNA derived from T cells, B-cell-depleted T cells, or PBMCs.

In the study's own analysis: Reference gene primer amplification gave nucleated cell count estimates. The assay was immunoSEQ multiplex PCR, and TCRdb's table has in-frame clones only and misses some. That table gives V, J and clone size, and the DNA gave D and trimming. The sample yields around 120,000 clones, 70% to 90% seen once. Sequencing used peripheral blood. The TCR comes from a human donor in a cohort sampled during active COVID-19.

Written as DNA, the CDR3 is TGCAGTGCTAGTAGGACAGGATCTAACTATGGCTACACCTTC. Protein: CSASRTGSNYGYTF. V is TRBV20-1 and J is TRBJ1-2, with 7 nucleotides matching TRBD1. CDR1 is DFQATT, CDR2 SNEGSKA, per germline (reference sequence). The CDR3 covers 14 residues. V lost 3 bases, J lost 0 bases, and 4 bases stayed unmatched.